This T cell receptor (beta chain) comes out of a study of blood T cell repertoires in COVID-19. Looking at the study overall: The United States, Italy and Spain were the sources of the acute and convalescent COVID-19 samples. PBMCs, B-cell-depleted T cells, or T cells provided the cDNA or gDNA that made up the material.

CDR1 is KGHSY, CDR2 FQNENV, per germline. V was pared by 0 bases and J by 3 bases, with 18 bases between. This CDR3 is 17 amino acids long. Authors' processing steps: Nucleated cell number was recorded as an estimate derived from reference gene primer amplification. TCRdb's copy holds only in-frame clones and misses some; the assay was immunoSEQ multiplex PCR. V and J calls and clone size are copied from that table; D and trimming were computed from the DNA. The sample contains about 220,000 clones, about 80% of which appear only once. The sample comprised peripheral blood. The sequence was collected from a woman aged 55-70 years with acute or convalescent COVID-19. The chain couples TRBV16 to TRBJ2-7; D is possibly TRBD1 (6 bases). DNA for the CDR3: TGTGCCAGCAGCCAATCAGGGGCGACAGGACTTTACTACGAGCAGTACTTC. This gives the protein CASSQSGATGLYYEQYF.